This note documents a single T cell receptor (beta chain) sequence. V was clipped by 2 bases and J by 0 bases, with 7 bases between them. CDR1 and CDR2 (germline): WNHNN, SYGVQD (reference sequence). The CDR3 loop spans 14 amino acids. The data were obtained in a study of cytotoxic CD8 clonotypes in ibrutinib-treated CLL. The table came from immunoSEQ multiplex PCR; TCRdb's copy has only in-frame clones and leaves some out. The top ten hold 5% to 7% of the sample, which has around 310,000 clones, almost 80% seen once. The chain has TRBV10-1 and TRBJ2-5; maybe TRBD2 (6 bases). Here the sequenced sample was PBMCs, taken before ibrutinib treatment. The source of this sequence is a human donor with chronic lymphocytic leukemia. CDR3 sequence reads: CASSEGGNQETQYF. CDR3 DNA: TGCGCCAGCAGTGAGGGGGGGAACCAAGAGACCCAGTACTTC.